The 28 T cell receptor beta chains listed next were all sequenced from one sample in a study of blood T cell repertoires in COVID-19 (dated by TCRdb to 2019 to 2021). The library was built by means of the immunoSEQ multiplex PCR assay. TCRdb carries this immuneACCESS record with in-frame sequences only. Its versions omit some clonotypes, under half of them owing to an unresolved V gene in the studies checked, with the rest unexplained. The sample table lists 110,000 to 150,000 clones, roughly three quarters of them with a count of one. The ten largest clones represent 1.9% of the sample. The sample comprised peripheral blood. The receptors shown here come from a woman aged 55-69 years with acute or convalescent COVID-19.

V is TRBV7-9 and J is TRBJ2-1, with a tentative D call TRBD2 (5 bases). In germline, CDR1 is SEHNR, CDR2 FQNEAQ (reference sequence). V was shortened by 4 bases and J by 5 bases, with 18 bases between the two germline ends. This CDR3 has 16 amino acids. This chain's CDR3 is CASSSVGWERDNEQFF. The DNA of the CDR3 is TGTGCCAGCAGCTCCGTCGGGTGGGAGAGGGACAATGAGCAGTTCTTC.

The J gene is TRBJ2-7, the V gene TRBV7-2; 9 bases match TRBD2. The CDR3 sequence is 13 residues long. Germline CDR1 is SGHTA and CDR2 is FQGNSA. After removal of 2 bases from V and 8 bases from J, the junction contained 4 bases not matched to a gene. The CDR3 reads CASSLWREGQQYF. The CDR3 DNA is TGTGCCAGCAGCTTATGGCGGGAGGGTCAGCAGTACTTC.

The J gene is TRBJ1-6, the V gene TRBV14, with no clear D. The ends were cut back, 0 bases at V and 9 bases at J, with 6 bases in the middle. The CDR3 totals 13 residues. Germline CDR1 and CDR2: SGHDN and FVKESK. CDR3 coding DNA: TGTGCCAGCAGCCAAGAGGGAGTTTCACCCCTCCACTTT. Amino acid sequence: CASSQEGVSPLHF. The full variable domain, with the rest looked up from reference TRBV14 and TRBJ1-6, is EAGVTQFPSHSVIEKGQTVTLRCDPISGHDNLYWYRRVMGKEIKFLLHFVKESKQDESGMPNNRFLAERTGGTYSTLKVQPAELEDSGVYFCASSQEGVSPLHFGNGTRLTVT.

The J gene is TRBJ2-1, the V gene TRBV29-1; possible D gene TRBD2, 6 bases. The ends were cut back, 4 bases at V and 4 bases at J, with 14 bases in the middle. Germline lookup yields CDR1 SQVTM and CDR2 ANQGSEA. The CDR3 totals 14 residues. The CDR3 coding sequence is TGCAGCGTTGGGGGGACTTTCGATTACAATGAGCAGTTCTTC. Protein: CSVGGTFDYNEQFF.

In this sample, this clone turned up a few times. The chain employs TRBV24-1 and TRBJ2-7; D is undetermined. Germline V gene sequence: CDR1 KGHDR, CDR2 SFDVKD. The CDR3 length is 16 residues. V lost 1 base and J 3 bases, leaving 15 bases between the germline ends. The CDR3 sequence is CATSDFKAERGYEQYF. The CDR3, as DNA: TGTGCCACCAGTGATTTCAAGGCAGAGCGAGGCTACGAGCAGTACTTC.

The chain carries TRBV5-1 and TRBJ2-7, with D maybe TRBD2 (6 bases). V was shortened by 0 bases and J by 2 bases, with 12 bases between the two germline ends. This CDR3 has 15 residues. In germline, CDR1 is SGHRS, CDR2 YFSETQ. The CDR3 loop is CASSLAGGITYEQYF. CDR3 coding DNA: TGCGCCAGCAGCTTGGCCGGAGGGATTACCTACGAGCAGTACTTC.

The rearrangement links TRBV6-1 to TRBJ2-3; no clear D. Trimming took 2 bases from V and 0 from J, leaving 9 bases between them. The germline V gene has CDR1 MNHNS and CDR2 SASEGT. There are 15 residues in the CDR3. CDR3 nucleotides: TGTGCCAGCAGTGAAAGTCAGGTTAGCACAGATACGCAGTATTTT. Protein product: CASSESQVSTDTQYF.

This clone was recorded a few times. The chain links TRBV28 to TRBJ2-3; perhaps TRBD1 as D (5 bases). Germline V gene data show CDR1 as MDHEN and CDR2 as SYDVKM. This CDR3 is 14 amino acids long. V gave up 2 bases and J gave up 2 bases, with 8 bases separating them. CDR3 DNA: TGTGCCAGCAGTTTAAGACAGAACACAGATACGCAGTATTTT. It is translated as CASSLRQNTDTQYF.

The chain couples TRBV6-5 to TRBJ1-5, with D maybe TRBD1 (5 bases). This CDR3 region has 16 residues. The germline V and J ends were trimmed by 1 base and 3 bases, with 13 bases remaining between them. Germline lookup yields CDR1 MNHEY and CDR2 SVGAGI. The CDR3 is CASSYLAGLINQPQHF. DNA for the CDR3: TGTGCCAGCAGTTACTTAGCGGGACTGATCAATCAGCCCCAGCATTTT.

The chain joins TRBV25-1 to TRBJ2-7; 8 bases agree with TRBD1. From germline, CDR1 is MGHDK and CDR2 SYGVNS. V shed 6 bases, J shed 2 bases, and the junction held 6 bases outside the gene matches. This CDR3 has 14 amino acids. The CDR3 DNA follows: TGTGCCAGCAGCATGACAGGGGAAACCTACGAGCAGTACTTC. Translated: CASSMTGETYEQYF.

This chain uses TRBV28 with TRBJ1-4; 9 bases are shared with TRBD1. Germline trimming cut 4 bases from V and 11 bases from J; bases unmatched to any gene: 8. The germline gives CDR1 MDHEN, CDR2 SYDVKM. This CDR3 contains 14 residues. The CDR3 sequence: CASSWGQGLTKLFF. CDR3 nucleotides: TGTGCCAGCAGTTGGGGACAGGGCTTAACTAAACTGTTTTTT.

This clone was recorded a few times. The chain employs TRBV11-3 and TRBJ2-3, with a tentative D call TRBD2 (5 bases). From germline, CDR1 is SGHNT and CDR2 YENEEA. V was clipped by 5 bases and J by 2 bases, with 11 bases between them. This CDR3 region has 14 residues. The CDR3 sequence is CASSQGLNTDTQYF. The CDR3 region has the DNA TGTGCCAGCAGCCAAGGACTTAACACAGATACGCAGTATTTT.

This clone was detected a few times. The rearrangement joins TRBV28 to TRBJ1-1, with 7 bases fitting TRBD1. The CDR3 is 16 amino acids. In germline, CDR1 is MDHEN, CDR2 SYDVKM. V trimming: 6 bases; J trimming: 3 bases; junction bases outside the gene matches: 13. The CDR3 is CASSIQGWGRDTEAFF. The CDR3 bases are TGTGCCAGCAGCATACAGGGGTGGGGAAGAGACACTGAAGCTTTCTTT.

The count of this clone is one. This chain connects TRBV18 to TRBJ1-5; 7 positions match TRBD1. The germline gives CDR1 KGHSH, CDR2 LQKENI. This CDR3 is 14 amino acids long. V gave up 7 bases and J gave up 3 bases; unmatched junction bases: 6. The CDR3 is CASLGDSYNQPQHF. The DNA of the CDR3 is TGTGCCAGCTTGGGGGACAGCTACAATCAGCCCCAGCATTTT. Combining the CDR3 with reference TRBV18 and TRBJ1-5 gives the whole variable domain NAGVMQNPRHLVRRRGQEARLRCSPMKGHSHVYWYRQLPEEGLKFMVYLQKENIIDESGMPKERFSAEFPKEGPSILRIQQVVRGDSAAYFCASLGDSYNQPQHFGDGTRLSIL.

The chain has TRBV27 and TRBJ2-1; 13 bases match TRBD2. V dropped 4 bases and J dropped 7; count of bases not matched to a gene: 13. CDR3 size: 18 residues. The germline CDR1 and CDR2 sequences are MNHEY and SMNVEV (reference sequence). The CDR3 DNA reads as TGTGCCAGCAGTTCCCGACTAGCGGGAGGACGAGCCACGAATGAGCAGTTCTTC. It encodes CASSSRLAGGRATNEQFF.

CDR3 DNA sequence: TGCGCCAGCAGCTTGGGAGGGGGGGCGAGCTACAATGAGCAGTTCTTC. It yields the protein CASSLGGGASYNEQFF. The J gene is TRBJ2-1, the V gene TRBV5-1; a possible D gene is TRBD2 (7 bases). This CDR3 is 16 amino acids long. Germline CDR1 is SGHRS and CDR2 is YFSETQ. Trimming took 0 bases from V and 3 from J, leaving 13 bases between them.

The genes are TRBV5-8 and TRBJ1-3; unclear D gene. The V end lost 3 bases, the J end lost 0 bases, and 7 bases lay between the germline ends. The CDR3 is 14 amino acids. CDR1 and CDR2 from the germline V gene are SGHTS and YDEGEE. CDR3 nucleotides: TGTGCCAGCAGCTGGGCGGGCTCTGGAAACACCATATATTTT. It specifies CASSWAGSGNTIYF.

The gene calls are TRBV6-2 or TRBV6-3 and TRBJ2-7, with 9 bases lining up with TRBD2. The CDR3 length is 13 residues. With 5 bases clipped from V and 7 bases from J, the junction kept 6 bases outside the gene matches. Germline assignment: CDR1 MNHEY and CDR2 SVGEGT. The CDR3 reads CASSNASGKEQYF. For the CDR3, the DNA is TGTGCCAGCAGTAATGCTAGCGGGAAGGAGCAGTACTTC.

This clone was seen once. The chain links TRBV5-1 to TRBJ2-2, with 8 positions matching TRBD2. Germline values: CDR1 SGHRS, CDR2 YFSETQ. V gave up 2 bases and J gave up 2 bases; unmatched junction bases: 5. The CDR3 covers 16 residues. DNA for the CDR3: TGCGCCAGCAGCTTCGGAGGGACTAGAAACACCGGGGAGCTGTTTTTT. This sequence encodes CASSFGGTRNTGELFF.

This sequence joins TRBV28 and TRBJ2-3; D unclear. Germline CDR1 and CDR2: MDHEN and SYDVKM. V shed 5 bases and J shed 2 bases, with 14 bases lying between them. The CDR3 contains 15 residues. The CDR3 protein is CASSPKETVTDTQYF. The CDR3 nucleotides read TGTGCCAGCAGTCCAAAAGAAACAGTCACAGATACGCAGTATTTT.

The V gene is TRBV27, the J gene TRBJ2-5, with 7 bases lining up with TRBD1. The CDR3 consists of 16 residues. J gave up 0 bases and V 4 bases, and 8 bases lay outside the gene matches. The germline gives CDR1 MNHEY, CDR2 SMNVEV (reference sequence). CDR3 DNA sequence: TGTGCCAGCAGTTCTTTCCGCAGGGGGTACCAAGAGACCCAGTACTTC. Amino acid sequence: CASSSFRRGYQETQYF.

The sample holds a few counts of this clone. The chain has TRBV7-7 and TRBJ2-4; 10 bases map to TRBD1. Trimming at V came to 3 bases and at J to 2 bases, leaving 4 bases not matched to a gene. Germline CDR1 is SSHAT and CDR2 is FNYEAQ (reference sequence). This CDR3 has 16 residues. The CDR3 reads CASSFRQGAPKNIQYF. The CDR3 DNA follows: TGTGCCAGCAGCTTCCGACAGGGGGCGCCCAAAAACATTCAGTACTTC.

The chain recombines TRBV5-6 with TRBJ2-7, with TRBD1 identical over 9 bases. This CDR3 has 13 amino acids. V lost 2 bases and J lost 8; bases outside the gene matches: 5. Germline V gene sequence: CDR1 SGHDT, CDR2 YYEEEE. The CDR3 nucleotides are TGTGCCAGCAGCTTTCCGGGACAGGGCAAGCAGTACTTC. It translates to CASSFPGQGKQYF.

This clone turned up a few times. The V call is TRBV3-1 (or the pseudogene TRBV3-2), the J call TRBJ1-1; TRBD1 might be the D (6 bases). Germline CDR1 and CDR2: LGHDT and YNNKEL (reference sequence). V was trimmed by 4 bases and J by 0 bases, leaving 12 bases between them. CDR3 length: 15 residues. The CDR3 DNA sequence: TGTGCCAGCAGCCGGCAAGGGGGAATGAACACTGAAGCTTTCTTT. Amino acids: CASSRQGGMNTEAFF.

The rearrangement uses TRBV7-9 and TRBJ2-7, with a possible D match to TRBD2 (6 bases). This CDR3 contains 12 residues. Trimming pared 1 base from V and 9 bases from J, leaving 10 bases between. CDR1 is SEHNR and CDR2 is FQNEAQ in the germline V gene (reference sequence). DNA of the CDR3: TGTGCCAGCAGCTTAGGGCGGGATGGGCAGTACTTC. Translation: CASSLGRDGQYF. Together with reference TRBV7-9 and TRBJ2-7, the CDR3 gives the full variable domain: DTGVSQNPRHKITKRGQNVTFRCDPISEHNRLYWYRQTLGQGPEFLTYFQNEAQLEKSRLLSDRFSAERPKGSFSTLEIQRTEQGDSAMYLCASSLGRDGQYFGPGTRLTVT.

The table lists this clone with a few counts. The chain joins TRBV27 to TRBJ2-5; TRBD2 aligns across 12 bases. V was clipped by 4 bases and J by 2 bases; unmatched bases: 2. This CDR3 is 15 amino acids long. The germline gives CDR1 MNHEY, CDR2 SMNVEV (reference sequence). CDR3 coding DNA: TGTGCCAGCAGTTCGACTAGCGGGAGACAAGAGACCCAGTACTTC. It translates to CASSSTSGRQETQYF.

This clone appeared a single time. J is TRBJ1-1 and V is TRBV4-1; D is uncertain. Germline loops: CDR1 MGHRA, CDR2 YSYEKL. Trimming took 3 bases from V and 0 from J, leaving 11 bases between them. The CDR3 length is 15 residues. The CDR3 DNA sequence: TGCGCCAGCAGCCAGGTAGGACTCTTGAACACTGAAGCTTTCTTT. This codes for CASSQVGLLNTEAFF.

The chain links TRBV4-1 to TRBJ2-3; tentative D call: TRBD2 (6 bases). The CDR3 has 16 amino acids. Germline V gene lookup returns CDR1 MGHRA and CDR2 YSYEKL. V dropped 0 bases and J dropped 6 bases, with 16 bases sitting between them. CDR3 nucleotide sequence: TGCGCCAGCAGCCAAGATACGGGAGCTGGGGGGGATACGCAGTATTTT. Translated: CASSQDTGAGGDTQYF.